Below are 13 T cell receptor delta chains sequenced from a single sample in a study of gamma delta lymphoproliferative disorders and STAT genes. TCRdb reanalyzed the multiplex PCR reads using CATT. The sample has 1,500 to 2,000 delta-chain clones; 1.9% are singletons. Genomic DNA from isolated PBMCs served as the sequencing template. Material: blood. The source is a human donor in good health.

A few counts support this clone. This DNA's translation differs at residue 2 from TCRdb's protein, which comes from a much larger clone; a read error is likely, and the protein shown is translated from the DNA. The chain is built from TRDV2 and TRDJ3; a weak D match, TRDD3 (5 bases). Germline values: CDR1 GEAIGNYY, CDR2 EKD. The CDR3 runs 19 residues. CDR3 sequence (DNA): TGTTCCTGTGACTTGCTGGTCGAAGGGGACTCCTGGGACACCCGACAGATGTTTTTC. This encodes CSCDLLVEGDSWDTRQMFF.

As concerns this clone: This DNA's translation and the protein TCRdb lists, from a much larger clone, do not match at residue 11, likely due to a read error; the protein shown is translated from the DNA. The V gene is TRDV2, the J gene TRDJ1; 9 positions agree with TRDD3. The germline gives CDR1 GEAIGNYY, CDR2 EKD. J gave up 2 bases and V 3 bases, and 12 bases lay outside the gene matches. The CDR3 is made up of 17 amino acids. This CDR3 reads CACDSMRTGGETDKLIF. In DNA form, the CDR3 reads TGTGCCTGTGACTCCATGCGTACTGGGGGAGAGACCGATAAACTCATCTTT.

Only a few counts were recorded for this clone. This likely traces to a read error, being one base from a far larger clone. Other nucleotide sequences from this sample produce the same CDR3. The chain has TRDV1 and TRDJ2, with TRDD3 matching over 11 bases. V shed 1 base, J shed 6 bases, and the junction held 34 bases outside the gene matches. Germline values: CDR1 TSWWSYY, CDR2 QGS. The CDR3 contains 26 residues. CDR3 sequence reads: CALGEPAPLWGIPWRPKVDRAAQLFF. The DNA of the CDR3 is TGTGCTCTTGGGGAACCTGCGCCCCTCTGGGGGATACCATGGAGACCTAAGGTAGACAGGGCAGCACAACTCTTCTTT.

This clone showed up just a few times. Translating this DNA gives a protein that differs at residue 4 from the TCRdb one, which belongs to a much larger clone; a read error is likely, and the protein shown is this translation. The V gene is TRDV2, the J gene TRDJ1, with 8 positions matching TRDD3. V lost 5 bases, J lost 0 bases, and 22 bases stayed unmatched. CDR1 is GEAIGNYY and CDR2 is EKD in the germline V gene. This CDR3 comprises 20 residues. This CDR3 is CACGTVSGYGSRVYTDKLIF. The CDR3 DNA reads as TGTGCCTGTGGCACGGTTTCGGGATACGGGAGTAGGGTGTACACCGATAAACTCATCTTT.

This clone was picked up a small number of times. It is likely a read error: a sequence one base away is far more abundant. This sample also contains other DNA sequences that code for the same CDR3. This rearrangement joins TRDV2 to TRDJ1, with 10 nucleotides matching TRDD3. The CDR3 runs to 19 residues. CDR1 is GEAIGNYY, CDR2 EKD, per germline. The CDR3 spells CACVPLTGGSSGGYDKLIF. The CDR3 DNA is TGTGCTTGTGTCCCACTTACTGGGGGATCCAGCGGGGGGTACGATAAACTCATCTTT.

A note on this clone: Given a far larger clone just one base away, this is likely a sequencing read error. Other DNA sequences in the same sample also yield this CDR3. V usage is TRDV2 and J usage is TRDJ1; 9 bases map to TRDD3. With 3 bases clipped from V and 2 bases from J, the junction kept 15 bases outside the gene matches. The CDR3 totals 18 residues. Looked up from germline, CDR1 is GEAIGNYY and CDR2 is EKD. DNA for the CDR3: TGTGCCTGTGACCCCGCAGGTCGCACTGGGGGAGAGACCGATAAACTCATCTTT. The encoded protein is CACDPAGRTGGETDKLIF.

This clone was picked up a small number of times. The protein TCRdb lists belongs to a much larger clone and differs from this DNA's translation at residue 6, which points to a read error; the protein shown is made from the DNA. The chain carries TRDV2 and TRDJ1, with D unclear. Germline loops: CDR1 GEAIGNYY, CDR2 EKD. The CDR3 runs 18 residues. V was cut by 0 bases and J by 0 bases, with 19 bases left in between. In DNA form, the CDR3 reads TGTGCCTGTGACACCATCCAGTTTAGCCGGTCTTACACCGATAAACTCATCTTT. Amino acids: CACDTIQFSRSYTDKLIF.

About this clone: This DNA's translation differs at residue 15 from TCRdb's protein, which comes from a much larger clone; a read error is likely, and the protein shown is translated from the DNA. The CDR3 DNA is TGTGCTCTTGGGGAATTTCGATTCCTACCATTGAGGGGGATCAGCCCCCATTACACCGATAAACTCATCTTT. This translates into CALGEFRFLPLRGISPHYTDKLIF. The V call is TRDV1, the J call TRDJ1; D could derive from TRDD2 or TRDD3 (7 bases each). V lost 2 bases and J 0 bases, leaving 37 bases between the germline ends. From germline, CDR1 is TSWWSYY and CDR2 QGS. The CDR3 totals 24 residues.

A few counts support this clone. The amino acid sequence in TCRdb belongs to a much larger clone and departs from this DNA's translation at residue 9, likely a sequencing read error; the sequence shown is translated from the DNA. The chain combines TRDV2 with TRDJ1, with TRDD3 matching over 7 bases. From germline, CDR1 is GEAIGNYY and CDR2 EKD. CDR3 length: 19 residues. Unmatched junction bases numbered 20, after V lost 5 bases and J lost 0 bases. The CDR3 is CACARLGGTGDTDTDKLIF. CDR3 coding DNA: TGTGCCTGTGCCCGGCTAGGGGGCACTGGGGACACAGACACCGATAAACTCATCTTT.

Points on this clone: Only one base separates this from a far larger clonotype, so it likely reflects a read error. This CDR3 is also generated by other DNA sequences in the sample. This chain links TRDV2 with TRDJ1; the match to TRDD3 covers 7 bases. Per germline, CDR1 GEAIGNYY and CDR2 EKD. This CDR3 has 14 residues. CDR3 residues: CACDSILGSDKLIF. DNA for the CDR3: TGTGCCTGTGACTCCATACTGGGGTCTGATAAGCTCATCTTT.

This clone was counted many times. A read error is likely here: a far larger clone is one base away. The chain combines TRDV2 with TRDJ1; 11 bases map to TRDD3. J was trimmed by 11 bases and V by 0 bases; bases with no gene match: 4. CDR1 GEAIGNYY and CDR2 EKD come from the germline V gene. There are 13 residues in the CDR3. DNA for the CDR3: TGTGCCTGTGACACCCTGGGGGATACTACTCTCATCTTT. The encoded protein is CACDTLGDTTLIF.

About this clone itself: The protein recorded in TCRdb matches a much larger clone and deviates from this DNA's translation at residue 11, suggesting a read error; the protein here is obtained by translating the DNA. The chain recombines TRDV2 with TRDJ1; 7 nucleotides align to TRDD3. In germline, CDR1 is GEAIGNYY, CDR2 EKD. This CDR3 region has 15 residues. The CDR3 sequence is CACDTVGENTNKLIF. The CDR3 region has the DNA TGTGCCTGTGACACCGTGGGGGAAAACACCAATAAACTCATCTTT.

Worth noting for this clone: The TCRdb protein comes from a much larger clone and disagrees with this DNA's translation at residue 3, likely due to a read error; the protein given here is derived from the DNA. The V gene is TRDV2, the J gene TRDJ1; 12 bases fit TRDD3. The CDR3 contains 19 residues. In germline, CDR1 is GEAIGNYY, CDR2 EKD. The chain's CDR3 is CAYDTVLGDTLRGSDKLIF. The DNA for the CDR3 is TGTGCCTATGACACCGTTCTGGGGGATACGTTAAGAGGGTCGGATAAACTCATCTTT.